This paragraph covers one TCR beta chain sequence. What it recognizes is unknown. The V gene's germline CDR1 is LNHNV and CDR2 YYDKDF (reference sequence). The CDR3 has 15 amino acids. Trimming removed 0 bases from V and 6 bases from J; junction bases left unmatched: 6. These data come from a study of radiotherapy plus CTLA-4 blockade in lung cancer. Overall study: Under 20% of patients responded objectively, and around 32% achieved disease control. Study-wide results and caveats: Clones derived from tumor TCRs expanded in blood after radiotherapy plus ipilimumab. Response was reportedly best predicted by early blood T cell clone dynamics, with interferon-beta.

Profiled with immunoSEQ multiplex PCR; TCRdb holds only in-frame clones, not every one. The sample holds tens of thousands of clones, around 90% seen once. Focal radiation with ipilimumab CTLA-4 blockade was given to patients with chemo-refractory metastatic non-small-cell lung cancer. This rearrangement joins TRBV15 to TRBJ2-7; TRBD1 matches 9 bases. The sequence came from a human donor with non-small cell lung cancer who had stable disease on radiotherapy plus ipilimumab. Sequencing was performed on peripheral blood, taken from a patient treated with radiotherapy plus ipilimumab. This CDR3 is CATSREGVQGAEQYF. For the CDR3, the DNA is TGTGCCACCAGCAGAGAAGGAGTACAGGGGGCCGAGCAGTACTTC. Variable domain in full (rest from reference TRBV15 and TRBJ2-7): DAMVIQNPRYQVTQFGKPVTLSCSQTLNHNVMYWYQQKSSQAPKLLFHYYDKDFNNEADTPDNFQSRRPNTSFCFLDIRSPGLGDTAMYLCATSREGVQGAEQYFGPGTRLTVT.